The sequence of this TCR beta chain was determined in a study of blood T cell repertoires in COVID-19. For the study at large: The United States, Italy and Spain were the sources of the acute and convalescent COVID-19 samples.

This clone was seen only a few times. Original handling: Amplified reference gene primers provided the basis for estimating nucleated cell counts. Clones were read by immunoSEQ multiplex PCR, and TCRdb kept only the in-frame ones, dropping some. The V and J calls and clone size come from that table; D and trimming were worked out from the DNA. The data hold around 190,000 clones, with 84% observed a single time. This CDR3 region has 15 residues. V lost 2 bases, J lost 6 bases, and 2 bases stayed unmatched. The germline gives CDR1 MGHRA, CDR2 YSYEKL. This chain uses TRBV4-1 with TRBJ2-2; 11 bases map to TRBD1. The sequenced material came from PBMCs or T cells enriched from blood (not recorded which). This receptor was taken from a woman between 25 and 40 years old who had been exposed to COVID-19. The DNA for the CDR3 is TGCGCCAGCAGCCAACTGGGACAGGGGGCCGGGGAGCTGTTTTTT. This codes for CASSQLGQGAGELFF.